This T cell receptor beta chain is from a study of blood T cell repertoires in COVID-19. Across the whole study: There were acute and convalescent COVID-19 samples, and they came from the United States, Italy and Spain. PBMCs, B-cell-depleted T cells, or T cells were the source of the cDNA or gDNA that made up the material.

As originally analysed: Reference gene primer amplification gave estimated nucleated cell counts. Sequencing used immunoSEQ multiplex PCR; TCRdb keeps in-frame clones, though not all of them. That table supplies the V and J calls and clone size; D and trimming were determined from the DNA. The sample lists under 250,000 clones; 88% were seen once. Sequenced: peripheral blood. This TCR derives from a man in his forties with acute or convalescent COVID-19.

CDR3: CASRHGGATETQYF. The CDR3 nucleotides are TGTGCCAGCAGACACGGGGGGGCTACAGAGACCCAGTACTTC. The chain couples TRBV6-6 to TRBJ2-5; the match to TRBD2 covers 8 bases. V trimming: 6 bases; J trimming: 4 bases; junction bases outside the gene matches: 7. The CDR3 contains 14 residues. From germline, CDR1 is MNHNY and CDR2 SVGAGI (reference sequence).